This passage covers 2 T cell receptor beta chains from one sample sequenced in a study of shared clonotypes between healthy human individuals. Libraries were prepared by immunoSEQ multiplex PCR; TCRdb keeps only in-frame clonotypes and omits some of them. The table includes about 2.1 million clones, about 94% detected once. Selected positively for CCR7 and CD45RO-negative, naive CD8 cells excluded terminally differentiated effector memory CD45RA+ cells. The material sequenced was naive CD8+ T cells from PBMCs. These receptors originate from a man aged 18-30 years in good health. Some clones in this sample may be carry-over from other donors' samples.

CDR3 region: CASSVVGGRTNEQFF. DNA for the CDR3: TGTGCCAGCAGCGTAGTTGGCGGGAGAACCAATGAGCAGTTCTTC. J is TRBJ2-1 and V is TRBV9, with TRBD2 matching 7 bases. CDR3 length: 15 residues. V lost 0 bases and J lost 6; bases outside the gene matches: 6. CDR1 SGDLS and CDR2 YYNGEE come from the germline V gene.

This clone appeared a single time. The genes are TRBV9 and TRBJ2-3; TRBD1 might be the D (5 bases). Trimming pared 0 bases from V and 4 bases from J, leaving 12 bases between. Germline CDR1 SGDLS, CDR2 YYNGEE. The CDR3 is 15 residues long. The CDR3 nucleotides are TGTGCCAGCAGCGTAGAAGGGGCGACGGCAGATACGCAGTATTTT. Its protein is CASSVEGATADTQYF.